A selection of T cell receptor beta chains follows, all from one sample in a study of CD8 T cells in Susac syndrome. TCRdb reprocessed the immunoSEQ multiplex PCR reads via MiXCR and lists one record per CDR3 protein. The sample consists of about 280,000 distinct CDR3 sequences, about 85% of them appearing once. The source material was CD8+ T cells from PBMCs. These TCRs come from a human donor with multiple sclerosis. The CDR3 runs from the conserved cysteine through the conserved F or W. A D gene is named only where the DNA matches it firmly. A row's size may be missing; if present it is once, few, many or a size class.

TRBJ1-4,TRBV7-9,NA,NA,TGTGCCAGCAGCTTAGGGGTTGCAACTAATGAAAAACTGTTTTTT,CASSLGVATNEKLFF
TRBJ2-1,TRBV7-8,NA,TRBD1,TGTGCCAGCTCACAGGGGATTAATGAGCAGTTCTTC,CASSQGINEQFF
TRBJ2-1,TRBV19,few,NA,TGTGCCAGTAGTGCCCAGGGTATCCATGAGCAGTTCTTC,CASSAQGIHEQFF
TRBJ2-7,TRBV5-6,NA,NA,TGTGCCAGCAGCCCGAGGGGGGGAGCGGCGGACGAGCAGTACTTC,CASSPRGGAADEQYF
TRBJ2-7,TRBV12-5,NA,NA,TGTGCTAGTGGTCCAAGGACAGCCTTCATAGGGGAGCAGTACTTC,CASGPRTAFIGEQYF
TRBJ2-1,TRBV20-1,NA,TRBD1,TGCAGTGCGTCGCCGACAGGGGGCAACAATGAGCAGTTCTTC,CSASPTGGNNEQFF
TRBJ2-1,TRBV27,NA,TRBD2,TGTGCCAGCAGTATCCATAGCGGGATCTTATCCTACAATGAGCAGTTCTTC,CASSIHSGILSYNEQFF
TRBJ2-3,TRBV4-1,few,NA,TGCGCCAGCAGCCAAGATATCGAGGCAGGGAACACAGATACGCAGTATTTT,CASSQDIEAGNTDTQYF
TRBJ1-5,TRBV12-3/TRBV12-4,NA,NA,TGTGCCAGCAGTTTTCACAGGTCTAATCAGCCCCAGCATTTT,CASSFHRSNQPQHF
TRBJ2-3,TRBV2,NA,NA,TGTGCCAGCAGTGATTTAACTAGCAGTAGCACAGATACGCAGTATTTT,CASSDLTSSSTDTQYF
TRBJ1-4,TRBV19,once,NA,TGTGCCAGTAGTATCGGGACATCTTTAAATGAAAAACTGTTTTTT,CASSIGTSLNEKLFF
TRBJ2-1,TRBV21-1,NA,NA,TGTGCCAGCAGCGGACGACGGGACTACAATGAGCAGTTCTTC,CASSGRRDYNEQFF
TRBJ2-2,TRBV10-3,NA,TRBD1,TGTGCCATCAGTGACCAGACAGGGGGCGCAGGCACCGGGGAGCTGTTTTTT,CAISDQTGGAGTGELFF
TRBJ1-1,TRBV14,NA,NA,TGTGCCAGCAGCCAAGATTTGACCCTTGAACTGAACACTGAAGCTTTCTTT,CASSQDLTLELNTEAFF
TRBJ2-1,TRBV7-8,NA,TRBD2,TGTGCCAGCAGACGGGGGGGGCCTCTACGGAATGAGCAGTTCTTC,CASRRGGPLRNEQFF
TRBJ2-2,TRBV9,NA,NA,TGTGCCAGCAGCGTGAGCCGGACTTCTCCCCACACCGGGGAGCTGTTTTTT,CASSVSRTSPHTGELFF
TRBJ2-5,TRBV6-1,once,TRBD2,TGTGCCAGCAGTGAAGGACTAGCGGGAGCAGGCCGACAAGAGACCCAGTACTTC,CASSEGLAGAGRQETQYF
TRBJ2-7,TRBV5-4,NA,NA,TGTGCCAGCACCCCGGACATCACTTACCAGAATCTTCCCTACGAGCAGTACTTC,CASTPDITYQNLPYEQYF